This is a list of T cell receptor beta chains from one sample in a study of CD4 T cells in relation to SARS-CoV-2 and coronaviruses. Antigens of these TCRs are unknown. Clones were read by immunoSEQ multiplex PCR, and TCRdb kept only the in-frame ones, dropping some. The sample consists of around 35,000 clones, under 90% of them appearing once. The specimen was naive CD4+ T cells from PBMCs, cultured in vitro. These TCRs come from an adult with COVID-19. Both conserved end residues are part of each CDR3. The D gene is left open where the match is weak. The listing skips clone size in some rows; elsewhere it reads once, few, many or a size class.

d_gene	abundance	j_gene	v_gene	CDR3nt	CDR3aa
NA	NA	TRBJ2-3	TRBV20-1	TGCAGTGCTAGTGCGGATTCCACAGATACGCAGTATTTT	CSASADSTDTQYF
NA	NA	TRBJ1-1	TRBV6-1	TGTGCCAGCAGTGAGGTGGGGAACACTGAAGCTTTCTTT	CASSEVGNTEAFF
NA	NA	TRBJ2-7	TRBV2	TGTGCCAGTGACCCGGGACGCCGAATCTACGAGCAGTACTTC	CASDPGRRIYEQYF
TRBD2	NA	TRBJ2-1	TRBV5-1	TGCGCCAGCAGCTTGGGGGTTGGTAGCGGGAACTCTGAGCAGTTCTTC	CASSLGVGSGNSEQFF
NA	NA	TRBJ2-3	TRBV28	TGTGCCAGCAGTCACCCAAGGTATTCTATAGAAAGCACAGATACGCAGTATTTT	CASSHPRYSIESTDTQYF
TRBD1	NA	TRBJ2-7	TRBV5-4	TGTGCCAGCAGCTCCCGGGACAGTTTCACCGAGCAGTACTTC	CASSSRDSFTEQYF
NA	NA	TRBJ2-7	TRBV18	TGTGCCAGCTCACCAATAAAAGGGGACAAGGTTATTGAGCAGTACTTC	CASSPIKGDKVIEQYF
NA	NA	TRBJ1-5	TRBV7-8	TGTGCCAGCAGCTTAGATCTACAAAGCAATCAGCCCCAGCATTTT	CASSLDLQSNQPQHF
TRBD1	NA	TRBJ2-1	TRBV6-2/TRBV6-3	TGTGCCAGCAGTCACAGGGGGCCTACAAGCTACAATGAGCAGTTCTTC	CASSHRGPTSYNEQFF
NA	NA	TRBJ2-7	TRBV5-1	TGCGCCAGCAGCTTCCAACTGCGGGGGAGGGGGCTCGAGCAGTACTTC	CASSFQLRGRGLEQYF
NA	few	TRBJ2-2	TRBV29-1	TGCAGCGTGAGCAGGGATGAGGGCACCGGGGAGCTGTTTTTT	CSVSRDEGTGELFF
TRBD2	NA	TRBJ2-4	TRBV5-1	TGCGCCAGCAGTTTCTGGGCTAGCGGGGCCAAAAACATTCAGTACTTC	CASSFWASGAKNIQYF
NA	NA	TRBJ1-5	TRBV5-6	TGTGCCAGCAGCCCCTGGAATCAGCCCCAGCATTTT	CASSPWNQPQHF
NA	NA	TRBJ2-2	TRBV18	TGTGCCAGCTCACCACCAGGGGCGGACACCGGGGAGCTGTTTTTT	CASSPPGADTGELFF
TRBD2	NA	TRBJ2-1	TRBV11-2	TGTGCCAGCAGCTTAGGGGGGGGGAGCTCCTACAATGAGCAGTTCTTC	CASSLGGGSSYNEQFF
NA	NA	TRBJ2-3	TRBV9	TGTGCCAGCAGCGTTCAGGACCCCACAGATACGCAGTATTTT	CASSVQDPTDTQYF
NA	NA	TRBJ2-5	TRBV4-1	TGCGCCAGCAGCCGTGTTGGGACCACCCCAAAAGAGACCCAGTACTTC	CASSRVGTTPKETQYF
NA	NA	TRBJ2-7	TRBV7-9	TGTGCCAGCAGCCAGGGGGGGGTCGAGCAGTACTTC	CASSQGGVEQYF
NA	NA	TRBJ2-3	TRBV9	TGTGCCAGCAGCGTAGATGTCGCGAGCACAGATACGCAGTATTTT	CASSVDVASTDTQYF
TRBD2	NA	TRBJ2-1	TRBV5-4	TGTGCCAGCAGCGCCGGGACTAGCGGGAGATGGGATGAGCAGTTCTTC	CASSAGTSGRWDEQFF
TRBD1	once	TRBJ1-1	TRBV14	TGTGCCAGCAGCCGAGACAGGGCTGTCACTGAAGCTTTCTTT	CASSRDRAVTEAFF
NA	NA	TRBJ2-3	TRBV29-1	TGCAGCGCCAGGGGAGGGGGCGGAGATACGCAGTATTTT	CSARGGGGDTQYF
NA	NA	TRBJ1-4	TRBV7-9	TGTGCCAGCAGCTTAGGGACTACGGGGGGACATAGTGAAAAACTGTTTTTT	CASSLGTTGGHSEKLFF
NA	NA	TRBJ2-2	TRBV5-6	TGTGCCAGCAGCGCACTTGACGGGAGTAGGTCCGGGGAGCTGTTTTTT	CASSALDGSRSGELFF
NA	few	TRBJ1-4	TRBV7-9	TGTGCCAGCAGCCCTGGACAGAGCCTGAGGGAAAAACTGTTTTTT	CASSPGQSLREKLFF
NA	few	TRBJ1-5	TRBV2	TGTGCCAGCAGGGCGGACAGCAATCAGCCCCAGCATTTT	CASRADSNQPQHF
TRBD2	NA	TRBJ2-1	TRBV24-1	TGTGCCACCAGTGATTTCTCGTCTAGCGGGAGGGCCGGTGAGCAGTTCTTC	CATSDFSSSGRAGEQFF
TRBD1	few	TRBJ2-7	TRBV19	TGTGCCAGTAGTATTCAAGGGGGCGAGATTCACTACGAGCAGTACTTC	CASSIQGGEIHYEQYF
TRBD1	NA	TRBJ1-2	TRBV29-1	TGCAGCGTTGAGGGACAGGGGGAAGGCTACACCTTC	CSVEGQGEGYTF
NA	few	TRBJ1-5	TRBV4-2	TGTGCCAGCAGCGGGGCACAGGGTCCAAGCCAGCCCCAGCATTTT	CASSGAQGPSQPQHF
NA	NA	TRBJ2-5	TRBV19	TGTGCCAGTAGTATAGCGGCAGGACAAGAGACCCAGTACTTC	CASSIAAGQETQYF